This T cell receptor (beta chain) was recovered during a study of T cell repertoires in cytomegalovirus infection. Overall study context: Newly reported HLA-C-restricted and thoroughly characterized HLA-B-restricted CMV epitopes were employed.

Comments on this clonotype: The target antigen is unknown.

Trimming took off 0 bases at V and 5 bases at J, with 13 bases between the two ends. This CDR3 spans 15 amino acids. Germline V gene lookup returns CDR1 MNHEY and CDR2 SVGAGI. TCRdb redid the calling of the reads with MiXCR, one entry per CDR3 protein. The sample lists fewer than 200,000 distinct CDR3 sequences, 20% to 25% occurring once. The material was CD8+ T cells from cultured PBMCs, obtained from culture after CMV antigen stimulation. The clonotype was recovered from a human donor in good health (CMV status not recorded). Some clones in this sample may be carry-over from other donors' samples. The chain carries TRBV6-5 and TRBJ1-2, with TRBD1 as a possible D gene (5 bases). The CDR3: CASSYSKSGTYGYTF. The CDR3 DNA reads as TGTGCCAGCAGTTACTCGAAGTCCGGGACGTATGGCTACACCTTC.